This TCR beta chain appears in the sequencing data of a study of blood T cell repertoires in COVID-19. On the study more broadly: Nucleic acid was either cDNA or gDNA, and it came from T cells, B-cell-depleted T cells, or PBMCs.

This clone was seen only a few times. Trimming took off 6 bases at V and 1 base at J, with 9 bases between the two ends. In germline, CDR1 is LGHNA, CDR2 YSLEER. The CDR3 loop spans 13 amino acids. Participants had their cohort set by participant-reported clinical history. Authors' processing steps: It was from reference gene primer amplification that nucleated cell counts were estimated. Here immunoSEQ multiplex PCR was the method, and the copy in TCRdb shows in-frame clones only, minus some. The V and J calls and clone size come from that table; D and trimming were worked out from the DNA. The sample holds under 250,000 clones; about 79% are singletons and the top ten take approximately 1.3%.

This chain uses TRBV4-3 with TRBJ1-1, with D uncertain. This TCR was recovered from a woman between 35 and 50 years old with acute COVID-19. The sample consisted of PBMCs or T cells enriched from blood (not recorded which). The CDR3 nucleotides are TGCGCCAGCAGGCAAACGGGGAACACTGAAGCTTTCTTT. Protein: CASRQTGNTEAFF.